This T cell receptor (beta chain) derives from a study of blood T cell repertoires in COVID-19. The table lists this clone with a count of one. Profiling relied on immunoSEQ multiplex PCR, and the TCRdb table lists in-frame clones only, not all of them. The sample lists 63,000 or so clones, roughly 89% occurring once. Looked up from germline, CDR1 is MNHNS and CDR2 is SASEGT. The CDR3 length is 13 residues. The V segment lost 6 bases and the J segment 5 bases; nucleotides outside the gene matches: 1. The origin of this receptor is a man aged 55 to 69 with acute or convalescent COVID-19. Sequenced material: peripheral blood. The rearrangement joins TRBV6-1 to TRBJ1-5, with 10 bases matching TRBD1. The CDR3 coding sequence is TGTGCCAGCAGGGGACAGGGGTATCAGCCCCAGCATTTT. Residues: CASRGQGYQPQHF.